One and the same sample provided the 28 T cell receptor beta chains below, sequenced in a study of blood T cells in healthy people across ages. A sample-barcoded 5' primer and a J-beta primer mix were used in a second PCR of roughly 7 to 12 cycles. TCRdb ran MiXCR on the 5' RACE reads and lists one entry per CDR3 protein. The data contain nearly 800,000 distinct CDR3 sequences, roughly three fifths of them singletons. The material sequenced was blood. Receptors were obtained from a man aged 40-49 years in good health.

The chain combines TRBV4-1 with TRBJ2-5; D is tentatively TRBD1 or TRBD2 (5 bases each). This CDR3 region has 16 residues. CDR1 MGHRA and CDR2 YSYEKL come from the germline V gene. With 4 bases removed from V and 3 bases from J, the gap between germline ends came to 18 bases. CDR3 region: CASSPIIEGKKETQYF. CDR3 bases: TGCGCCAGCAGCCCCATCATAGAGGGGAAGAAAGAGACCCAGTACTTC.

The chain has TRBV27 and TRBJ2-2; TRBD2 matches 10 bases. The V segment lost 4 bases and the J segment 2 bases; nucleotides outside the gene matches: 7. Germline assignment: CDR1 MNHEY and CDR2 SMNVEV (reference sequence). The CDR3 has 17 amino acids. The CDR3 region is CASSSQGLAANTGELFF. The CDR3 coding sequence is TGTGCCAGCAGTTCCCAAGGACTAGCGGCCAACACCGGGGAGCTGTTTTTT.

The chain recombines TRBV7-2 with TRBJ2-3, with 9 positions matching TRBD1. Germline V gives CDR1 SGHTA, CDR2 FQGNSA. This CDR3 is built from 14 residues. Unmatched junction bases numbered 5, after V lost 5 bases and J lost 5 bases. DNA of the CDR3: TGTGCCAGCAGCATACAGGGGGCGGAAGATACGCAGTATTTT. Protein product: CASSIQGAEDTQYF.

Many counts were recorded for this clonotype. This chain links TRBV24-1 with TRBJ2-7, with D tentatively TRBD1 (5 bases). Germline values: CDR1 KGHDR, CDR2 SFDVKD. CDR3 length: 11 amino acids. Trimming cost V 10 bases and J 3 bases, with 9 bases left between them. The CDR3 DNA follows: TGTGCCACGTCCCAGGGCTACGAGCAGTACTTC. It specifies CATSQGYEQYF.

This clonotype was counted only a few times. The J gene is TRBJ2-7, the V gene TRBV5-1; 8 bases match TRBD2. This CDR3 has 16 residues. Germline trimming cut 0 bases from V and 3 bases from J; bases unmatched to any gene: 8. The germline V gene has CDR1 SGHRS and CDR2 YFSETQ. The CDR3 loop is CASSLVGTSDGYEQYF. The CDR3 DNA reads TGCGCCAGCAGCTTGGTTGGGACTAGTGATGGCTACGAGCAGTACTTC.

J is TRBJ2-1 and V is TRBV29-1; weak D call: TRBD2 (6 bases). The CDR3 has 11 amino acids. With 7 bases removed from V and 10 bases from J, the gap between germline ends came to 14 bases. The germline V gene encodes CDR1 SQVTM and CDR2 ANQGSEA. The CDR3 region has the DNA TGCAGCGCCGAGGAGGGCCGGGAGCAGTTCTTC. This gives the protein CSAEEGREQFF.

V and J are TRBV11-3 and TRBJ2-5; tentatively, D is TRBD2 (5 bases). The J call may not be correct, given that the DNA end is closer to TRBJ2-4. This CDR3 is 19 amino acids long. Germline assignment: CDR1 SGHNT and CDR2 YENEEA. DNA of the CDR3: TGTGCCAGCAGCCTAACCCCCTTTAGCGCGGACCTTTCCAAAAACATTCAGTACTTC. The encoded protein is CASSLTPFSADLSKNIQYF.

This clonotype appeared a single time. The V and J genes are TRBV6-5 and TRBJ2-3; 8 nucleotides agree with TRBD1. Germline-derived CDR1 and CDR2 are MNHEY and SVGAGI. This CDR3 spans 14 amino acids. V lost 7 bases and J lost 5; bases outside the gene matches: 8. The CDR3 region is CASKGTGPQDTQYF. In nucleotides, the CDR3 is TGTGCCAGCAAAGGGACAGGACCCCAAGATACGCAGTATTTT.

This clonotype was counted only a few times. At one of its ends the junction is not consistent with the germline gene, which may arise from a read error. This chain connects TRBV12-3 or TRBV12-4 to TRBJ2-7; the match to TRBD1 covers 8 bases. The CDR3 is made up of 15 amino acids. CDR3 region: CASRLGGTGLYEQYF. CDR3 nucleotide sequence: TGTGCCAGCAGGTTAGGAGGGACAGGCCTCTACGAGCAGTACTTC.

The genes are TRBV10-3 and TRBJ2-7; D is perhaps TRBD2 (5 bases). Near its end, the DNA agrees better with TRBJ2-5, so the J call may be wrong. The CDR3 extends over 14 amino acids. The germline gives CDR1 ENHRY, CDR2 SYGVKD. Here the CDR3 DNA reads TGTGCCATCACTTCCTCGGGTGGAGAGGGGACCCAGTACTTC. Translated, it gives CAITSSGGEGTQYF.

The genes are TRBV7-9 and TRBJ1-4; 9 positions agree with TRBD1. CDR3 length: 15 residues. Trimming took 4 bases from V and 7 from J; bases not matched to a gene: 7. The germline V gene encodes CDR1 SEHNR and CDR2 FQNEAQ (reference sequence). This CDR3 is CASSSPGQGVEKLFF. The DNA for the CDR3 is TGTGCCAGCAGCTCCCCGGGACAGGGTGTTGAAAAACTGTTTTTT.

CDR3 nucleotide sequence: TGTGCCAGCAGCTTACTCATCGATGGCTACACCTTC. It encodes CASSLLIDGYTF. The gene calls are TRBV7-2 and TRBJ1-2; D remains ambiguous. Between the trimmed V and J ends, which lost 2 bases and 6 bases, there was a span of 7 bases. In germline, CDR1 is SGHTA, CDR2 FQGNSA. This CDR3 has 12 residues.

In DNA form, the CDR3 reads TGTGCCAGCAGTTTAGCGGGACCCAACTACAATGAGCAGTTCTTC. Its protein product is CASSLAGPNYNEQFF. V and J are TRBV27 and TRBJ2-1; possibly TRBD2 for D (6 bases). V was clipped by 2 bases and J by 3 bases, with 11 bases between them. The CDR3 contains 15 residues. Germline loops: CDR1 MNHEY, CDR2 SMNVEV (reference sequence).

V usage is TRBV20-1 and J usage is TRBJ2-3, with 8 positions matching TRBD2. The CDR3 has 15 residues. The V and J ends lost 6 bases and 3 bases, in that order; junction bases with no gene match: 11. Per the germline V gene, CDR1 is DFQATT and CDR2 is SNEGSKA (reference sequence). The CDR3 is CSAALPSGGTDTQYF. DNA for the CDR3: TGCAGTGCAGCCCTCCCGAGCGGGGGTACAGATACGCAGTATTTT.

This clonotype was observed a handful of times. The CDR3 bases are TGTGCCAGCAGTTTATGGGGTGACGGGGACTACGAGCAGTACTTC. Translation: CASSLWGDGDYEQYF. The chain employs TRBV28 and TRBJ2-7; possibly TRBD2 for D (5 bases). V was shortened by 0 bases and J by 3 bases, with 12 bases between the two germline ends. Germline V lookup: CDR1 MDHEN, CDR2 SYDVKM. This CDR3 contains 15 residues.

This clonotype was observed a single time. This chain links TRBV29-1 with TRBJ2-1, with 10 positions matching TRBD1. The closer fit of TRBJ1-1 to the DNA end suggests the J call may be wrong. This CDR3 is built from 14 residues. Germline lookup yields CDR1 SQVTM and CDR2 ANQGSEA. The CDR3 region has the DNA TGCAGCGTTGCAGACAGGGGGCGCGACACTGAAGCTTTCTTT. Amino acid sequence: CSVADRGRDTEAFF.

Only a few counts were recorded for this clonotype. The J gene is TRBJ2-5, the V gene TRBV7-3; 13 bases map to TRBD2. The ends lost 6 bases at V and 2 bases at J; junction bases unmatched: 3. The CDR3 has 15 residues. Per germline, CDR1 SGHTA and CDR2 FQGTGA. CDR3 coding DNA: TGTGCCAGCAGTGTGACTAGCGGGGGGCAAGAGACCCAGTACTTC. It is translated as CASSVTSGGQETQYF.

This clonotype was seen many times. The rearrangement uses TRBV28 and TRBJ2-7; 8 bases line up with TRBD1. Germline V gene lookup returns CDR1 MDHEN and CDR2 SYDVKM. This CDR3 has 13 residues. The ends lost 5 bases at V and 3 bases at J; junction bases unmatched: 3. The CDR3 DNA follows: TGTGCCAGCAGTCACACAGGGGGCTACGAGCAGTACTTC. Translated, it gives CASSHTGGYEQYF.

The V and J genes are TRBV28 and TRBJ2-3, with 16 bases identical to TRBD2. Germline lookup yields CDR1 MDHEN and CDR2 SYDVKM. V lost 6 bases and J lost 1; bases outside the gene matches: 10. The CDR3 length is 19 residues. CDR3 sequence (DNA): TGTGCCAGCAGCCCTAGGGGGACTAGCGGGAGGGGTCGCACAGATACGCAGTATTTT. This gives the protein CASSPRGTSGRGRTDTQYF. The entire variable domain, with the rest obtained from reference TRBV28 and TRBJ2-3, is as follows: DVKVTQSSRYLVKRTGEKVFLECVQDMDHENMFWYRQDPGLGLRLIYFSYDVKMKEKGDIPEGYSVSREKKERFSLILESASTNQTSMYLCASSPRGTSGRGRTDTQYFGPGTRLTVL.

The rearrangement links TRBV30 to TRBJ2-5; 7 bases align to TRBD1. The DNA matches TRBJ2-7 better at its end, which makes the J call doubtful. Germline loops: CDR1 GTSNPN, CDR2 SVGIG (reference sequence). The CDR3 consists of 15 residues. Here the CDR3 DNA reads TGTGCCTGGAGTGTAATCAACAGGGGTATCTACGAGCAGTACTTC. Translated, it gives CAWSVINRGIYEQYF.

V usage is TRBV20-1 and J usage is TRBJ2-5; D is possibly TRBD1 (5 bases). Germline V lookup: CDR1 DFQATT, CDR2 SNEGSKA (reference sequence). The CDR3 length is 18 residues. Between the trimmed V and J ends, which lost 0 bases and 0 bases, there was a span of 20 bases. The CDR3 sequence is CSARDPWSTAGYQETQYF. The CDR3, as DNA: TGCAGTGCTAGAGATCCTTGGTCGACCGCAGGGTACCAAGAGACCCAGTACTTC.

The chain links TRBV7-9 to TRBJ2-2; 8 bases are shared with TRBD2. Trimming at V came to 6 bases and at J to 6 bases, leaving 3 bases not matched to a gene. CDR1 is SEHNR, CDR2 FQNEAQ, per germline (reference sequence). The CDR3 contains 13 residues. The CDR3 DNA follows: TGTGCCAGCAGGCGGACTAGCCCCGGGGAGCTGTTTTTT. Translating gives CASRRTSPGELFF.

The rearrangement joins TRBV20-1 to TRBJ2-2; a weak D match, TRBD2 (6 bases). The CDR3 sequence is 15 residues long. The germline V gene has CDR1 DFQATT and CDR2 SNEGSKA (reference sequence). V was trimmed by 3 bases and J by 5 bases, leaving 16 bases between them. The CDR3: CSARSLAGPTGELFF. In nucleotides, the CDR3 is TGCAGTGCTAGGTCGCTGGCGGGACCAACCGGGGAGCTGTTTTTT.

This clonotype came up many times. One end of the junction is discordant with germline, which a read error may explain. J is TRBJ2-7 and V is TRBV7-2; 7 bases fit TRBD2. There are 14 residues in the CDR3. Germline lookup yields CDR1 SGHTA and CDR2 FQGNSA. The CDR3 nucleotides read TGTGCCAGCAGTTTAGCGGGCCTTTCCTACGAGCAGTACTTC. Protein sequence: CASSLAGLSYEQYF. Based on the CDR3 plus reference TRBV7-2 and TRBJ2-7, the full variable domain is GAGVSQSPSNKVTEKGKDVELRCDPISGHTALYWYRQSLGQGLEFLIYFQGNSAPDKSGLPSDRFSAERTGGSVSTLTIQRTQQEDSAVYLCASSLAGLSYEQYFGPGTRLTVT.

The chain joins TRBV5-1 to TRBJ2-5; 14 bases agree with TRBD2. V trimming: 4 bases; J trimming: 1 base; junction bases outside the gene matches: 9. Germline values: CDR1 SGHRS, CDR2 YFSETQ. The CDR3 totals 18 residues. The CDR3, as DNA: TGCGCCAGCAGCCAGACTAGCGGGGGGGCCGGTAGCCAAGAGACCCAGTACTTC. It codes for CASSQTSGGAGSQETQYF.

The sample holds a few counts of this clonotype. The CDR3 region is CASSTQMGGTGGSGANVLTF. CDR3 DNA: TGTGCCAGCAGTACCCAGATGGGGGGGACAGGGGGTTCTGGGGCCAACGTCCTGACTTTC. V and J are TRBV12-3 or TRBV12-4 and TRBJ2-6; 11 bases align to TRBD1. This CDR3 has 20 amino acids. Trimming took 5 bases from V and 1 from J; bases not matched to a gene: 13.

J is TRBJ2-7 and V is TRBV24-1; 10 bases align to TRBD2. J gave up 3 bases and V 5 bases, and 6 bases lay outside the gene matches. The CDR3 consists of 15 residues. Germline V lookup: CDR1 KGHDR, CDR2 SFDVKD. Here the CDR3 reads CATSGRTSGGYEQYF. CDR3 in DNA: TGTGCCACCAGTGGTAGGACTAGCGGAGGCTACGAGCAGTACTTC.

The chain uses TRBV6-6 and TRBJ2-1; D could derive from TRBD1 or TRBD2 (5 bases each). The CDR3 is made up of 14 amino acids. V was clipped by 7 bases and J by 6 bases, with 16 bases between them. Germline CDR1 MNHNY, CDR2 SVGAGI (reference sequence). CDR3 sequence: CASTLTGTPNEQFF. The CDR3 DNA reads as TGTGCCAGCACCCTAACCGGGACCCCCAATGAGCAGTTCTTC.